This note documents a single TCR beta chain sequence. This sample was taken from a study of blood T cell repertoires in COVID-19. Study-wide context: In each case, the material was cDNA or gDNA derived from T cells, B-cell-depleted T cells, or PBMCs.

Here immunoSEQ multiplex PCR was the method, and the copy in TCRdb shows in-frame clones only, minus some. The sample holds around 200,000 clones, 60% to 85% seen once. Trimming took 5 bases from V and 3 from J; bases not matched to a gene: 4. The CDR3 is 14 residues long. Germline CDR1 SEHNR, CDR2 FQNEAQ (reference sequence). The TCR comes from a woman between 70 and 85 years old with acute or convalescent COVID-19. What was sequenced was peripheral blood. V is TRBV7-9 and J is TRBJ2-5; TRBD2 matches 9 bases. The CDR3 spells CASSEGLAEETQYF. The CDR3 region has the DNA TGTGCCAGCAGCGAGGGACTAGCAGAAGAGACCCAGTACTTC.